The clone carrying this T cell receptor (beta chain) appeared many times. One end of the junction is discordant with germline, which a read error may explain. The entry originates in a study of T cells in Graves' hyperthyroidism and ophthalmopathy. Amplification yielded TCR beta CDR3 regions, with RNA transcripts as the source. A set of HTBI primers served as the primers for a first-round RT-PCR of the TCR CDR3. Each CDR3 protein is one row after TCRdb ran MiXCR on the multiplex PCR reads. The data hold approximately 400,000 distinct CDR3 sequences, with about 14% observed a single time. The germline gives CDR1 MDHEN, CDR2 SYDVKM. This CDR3 region has 17 residues.

This receptor was taken from a woman aged 25 to 45 with Graves' ophthalmopathy. The specimen sequenced was blood. This chain uses TRBV28 with TRBJ1-5; TRBD1 matches 7 bases. The chain's CDR3 is CASSFSPWDSQNQPQHF. The CDR3 DNA is TGTGCCAGCAGTTTTAGCCCCTGGGACAGCCAAAATCAACCCCAGCATTTT.